This T cell receptor beta chain emerged from a study of response to subunit inactivated influenza vaccine. Study-level results: Only a handful of new T cells, the authors suggested, are recruited with each seasonal influenza vaccination.

In its sample, this clonotype was seen a few times. Its antigen is unknown. Germline CDR1 reads SGHAT; CDR2 reads FQDESV (reference sequence). The CDR3 has 16 amino acids. V lost 1 base and J lost 6; bases outside the gene matches: 6. TCRdb fed the RT-PCR reads into MiXCR, producing one record per CDR3 protein. The sample has about 650,000 distinct CDR3 sequences; 13% to 15% are singletons. The sequences come from PBMCs from blood, collected 14 to 15 days before vaccination. The TCR sequence derives from a man in his forties or fifties who received an inactivated influenza vaccine. V is TRBV11-1 and J is TRBJ2-1; 10 nucleotides agree with TRBD2. The DNA for the CDR3 is TGTGCCAGCAGCTTAGAAAGGCTAGCGGGGGCCAATGAGCAGTTCTTC. This encodes CASSLERLAGANEQFF.